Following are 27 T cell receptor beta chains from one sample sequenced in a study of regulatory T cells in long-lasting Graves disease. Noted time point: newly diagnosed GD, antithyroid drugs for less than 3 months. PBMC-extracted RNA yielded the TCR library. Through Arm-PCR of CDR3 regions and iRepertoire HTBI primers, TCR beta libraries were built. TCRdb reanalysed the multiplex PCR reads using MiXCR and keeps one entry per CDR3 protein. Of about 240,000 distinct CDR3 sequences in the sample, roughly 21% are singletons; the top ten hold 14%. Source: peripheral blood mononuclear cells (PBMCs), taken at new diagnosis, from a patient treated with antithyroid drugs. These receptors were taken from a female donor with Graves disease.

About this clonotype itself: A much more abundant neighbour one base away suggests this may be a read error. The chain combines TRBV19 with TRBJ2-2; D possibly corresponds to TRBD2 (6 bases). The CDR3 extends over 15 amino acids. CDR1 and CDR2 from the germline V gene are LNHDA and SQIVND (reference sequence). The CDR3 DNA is TGTGCCAGTAGTAGGCGGGACGGGGACCTTGGGGAGCTGCTTTTT. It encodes CASSRRDGDLGELLF. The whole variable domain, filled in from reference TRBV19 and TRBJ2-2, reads DGGITQSPKYLFRKEGQNVTLSCEQNLNHDAMYWYRQDPGQGLRLIYYSQIVNDFQKGDIAEGYSVSREKKESFPLTVTSAQKNPTAFYLCASSRRDGDLGELLFGEGSRLTVL.

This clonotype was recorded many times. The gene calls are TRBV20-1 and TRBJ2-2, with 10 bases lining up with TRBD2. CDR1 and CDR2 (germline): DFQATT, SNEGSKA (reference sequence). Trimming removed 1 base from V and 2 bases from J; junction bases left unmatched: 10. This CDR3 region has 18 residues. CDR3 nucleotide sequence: TGCAGTGCTAGAGGCGCGTACGGACTAGCGGCCAACACCGGGGAGCTGTTTTTT. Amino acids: CSARGAYGLAANTGELFF.

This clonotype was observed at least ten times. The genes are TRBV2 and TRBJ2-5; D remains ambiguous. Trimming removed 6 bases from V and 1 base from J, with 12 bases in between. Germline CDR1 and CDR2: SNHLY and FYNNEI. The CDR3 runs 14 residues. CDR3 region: CASRISQVQETQYF. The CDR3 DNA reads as TGTGCCAGCAGAATATCCCAGGTCCAAGAGACCCAGTACTTC.

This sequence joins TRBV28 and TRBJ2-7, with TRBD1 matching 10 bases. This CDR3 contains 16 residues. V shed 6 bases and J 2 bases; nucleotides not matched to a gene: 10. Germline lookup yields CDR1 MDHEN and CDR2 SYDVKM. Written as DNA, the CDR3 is TGTGCCAGCAGGTTAGGCCCGGGACAGGGGACCTACGAGCAGTACTTC. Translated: CASRLGPGQGTYEQYF.

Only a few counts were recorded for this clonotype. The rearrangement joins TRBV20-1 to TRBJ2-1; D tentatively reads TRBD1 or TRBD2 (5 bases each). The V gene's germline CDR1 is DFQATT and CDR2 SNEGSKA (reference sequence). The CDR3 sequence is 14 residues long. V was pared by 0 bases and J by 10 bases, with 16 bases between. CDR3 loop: CSARDPDGTYEQFF. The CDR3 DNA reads TGCAGTGCTAGAGATCCAGACGGGACCTACGAGCAGTTCTTC.

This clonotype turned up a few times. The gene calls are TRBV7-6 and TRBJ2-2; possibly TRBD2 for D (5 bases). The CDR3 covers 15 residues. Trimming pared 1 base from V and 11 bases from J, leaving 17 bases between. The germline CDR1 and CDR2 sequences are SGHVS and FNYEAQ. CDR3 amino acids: CASSLEGFGGAELFF. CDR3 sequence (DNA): TGTGCCAGCAGCTTAGAAGGATTTGGAGGCGCAGAGCTGTTTTTT.

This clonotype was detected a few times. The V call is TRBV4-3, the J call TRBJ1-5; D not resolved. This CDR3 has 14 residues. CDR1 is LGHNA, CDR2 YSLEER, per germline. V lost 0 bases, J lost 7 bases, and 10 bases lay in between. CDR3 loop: CASSQDLARQPQHF. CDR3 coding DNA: TGCGCCAGCAGCCAAGACCTGGCGCGCCAGCCCCAGCATTTT.

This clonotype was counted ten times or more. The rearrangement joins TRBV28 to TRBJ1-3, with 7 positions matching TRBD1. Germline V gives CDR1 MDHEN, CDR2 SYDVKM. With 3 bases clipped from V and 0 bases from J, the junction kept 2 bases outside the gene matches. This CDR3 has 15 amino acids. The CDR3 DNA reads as TGTGCCAGCAGTTTCCGGGACAGCTCTGGAAACACCATATATTTT. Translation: CASSFRDSSGNTIYF.

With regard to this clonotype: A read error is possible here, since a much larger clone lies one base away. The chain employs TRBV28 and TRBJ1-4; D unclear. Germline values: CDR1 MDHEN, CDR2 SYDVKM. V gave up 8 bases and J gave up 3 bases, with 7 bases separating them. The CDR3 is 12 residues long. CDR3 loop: CASEPPNEKLFF. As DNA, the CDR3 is TGTGCCAGCGAACCGCCTAATGAAAAACTGTTTTTT.

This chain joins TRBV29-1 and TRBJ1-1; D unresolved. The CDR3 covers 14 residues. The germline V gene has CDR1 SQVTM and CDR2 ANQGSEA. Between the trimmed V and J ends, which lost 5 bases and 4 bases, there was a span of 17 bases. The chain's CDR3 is CSVRVGPPGTEAFF. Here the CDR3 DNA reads TGCAGCGTTCGGGTAGGGCCTCCTGGCACTGAAGCTTTCTTT.

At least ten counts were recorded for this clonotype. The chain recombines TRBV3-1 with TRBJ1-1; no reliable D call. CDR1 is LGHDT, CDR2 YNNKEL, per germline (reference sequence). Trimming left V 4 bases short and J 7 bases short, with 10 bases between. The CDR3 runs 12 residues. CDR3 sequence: CASSPRRNEAFF. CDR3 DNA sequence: TGTGCCAGCAGCCCTCGACGGAATGAAGCTTTCTTT.

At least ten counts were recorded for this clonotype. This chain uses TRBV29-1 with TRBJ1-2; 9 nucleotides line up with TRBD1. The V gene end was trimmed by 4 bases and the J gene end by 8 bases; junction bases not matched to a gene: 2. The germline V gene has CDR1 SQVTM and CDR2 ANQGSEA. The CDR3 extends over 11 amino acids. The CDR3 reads CSVGDRAGYTF. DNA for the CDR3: TGCAGCGTTGGGGACAGGGCAGGCTACACCTTC.

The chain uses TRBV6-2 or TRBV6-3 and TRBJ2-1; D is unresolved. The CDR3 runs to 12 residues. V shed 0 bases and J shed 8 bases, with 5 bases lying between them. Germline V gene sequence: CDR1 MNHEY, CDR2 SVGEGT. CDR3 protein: CASSYSKDEQFF. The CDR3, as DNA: TGTGCCAGCAGTTACTCGAAAGATGAGCAGTTCTTC.

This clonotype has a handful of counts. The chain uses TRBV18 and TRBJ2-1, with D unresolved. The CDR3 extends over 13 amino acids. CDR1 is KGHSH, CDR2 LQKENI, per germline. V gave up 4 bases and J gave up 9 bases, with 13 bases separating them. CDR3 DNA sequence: TGTGCCAGCTCACAAGATACAGTTATTGAGCAGTTCTTC. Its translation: CASSQDTVIEQFF.

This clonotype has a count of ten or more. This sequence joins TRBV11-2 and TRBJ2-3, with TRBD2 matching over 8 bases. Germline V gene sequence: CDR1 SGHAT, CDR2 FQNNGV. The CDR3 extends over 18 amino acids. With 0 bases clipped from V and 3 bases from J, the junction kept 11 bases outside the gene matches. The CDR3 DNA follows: TGTGCCAGCAGCTTAGAGGGGCTAGCGGGTTACGAAACAGATACGCAGTATTTT. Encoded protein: CASSLEGLAGYETDTQYF.

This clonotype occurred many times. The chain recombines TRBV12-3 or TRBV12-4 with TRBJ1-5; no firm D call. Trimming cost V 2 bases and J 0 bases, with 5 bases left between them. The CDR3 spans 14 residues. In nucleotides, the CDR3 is TGTGCCAGCAGTTTAAAGGGTAGCAATCAGCCCCAGCATTTT. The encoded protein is CASSLKGSNQPQHF.

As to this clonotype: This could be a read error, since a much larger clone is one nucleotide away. CDR3 bases: TGTGCCAGCAGTTCACAGGGAAACTATGGCCACACCTTC. It yields the protein CASSSQGNYGHTF. V gene TRBV6-9 combines with J gene TRBJ1-2; TRBD1 might be the D (6 bases). Germline V gives CDR1 MNHGY, CDR2 SVAAGI. The CDR3 consists of 13 residues.

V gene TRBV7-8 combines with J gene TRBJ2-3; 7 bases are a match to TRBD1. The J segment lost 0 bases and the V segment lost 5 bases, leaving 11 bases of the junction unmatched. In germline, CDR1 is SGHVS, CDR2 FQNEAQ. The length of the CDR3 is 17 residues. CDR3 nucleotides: TGTGCCAGCAGCCCAGCGGTTACAGGGGTCAGCACAGATACGCAGTATTTT. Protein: CASSPAVTGVSTDTQYF.

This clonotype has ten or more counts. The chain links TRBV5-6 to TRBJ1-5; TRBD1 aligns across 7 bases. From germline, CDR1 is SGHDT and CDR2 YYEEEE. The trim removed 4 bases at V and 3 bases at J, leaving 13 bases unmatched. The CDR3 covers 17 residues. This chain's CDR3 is CASSTTRDSLDNQPQHF. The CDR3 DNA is TGTGCCAGCAGCACCACCCGGGACAGCCTAGACAATCAGCCCCAGCATTTT.

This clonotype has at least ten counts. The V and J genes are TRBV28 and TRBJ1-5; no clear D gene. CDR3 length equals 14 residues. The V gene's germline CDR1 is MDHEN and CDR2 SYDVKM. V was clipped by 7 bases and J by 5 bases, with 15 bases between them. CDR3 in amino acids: CASIMSAGYQPQHF. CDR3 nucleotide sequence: TGTGCCAGCATAATGTCTGCGGGATATCAGCCCCAGCATTTT.

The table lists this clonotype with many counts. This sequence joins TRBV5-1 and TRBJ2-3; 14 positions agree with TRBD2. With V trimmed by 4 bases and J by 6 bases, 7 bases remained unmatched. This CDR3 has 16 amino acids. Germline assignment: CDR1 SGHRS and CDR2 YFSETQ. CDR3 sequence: CASSAGTSGSTDTQYF. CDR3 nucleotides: TGCGCCAGCAGCGCAGGGACTAGCGGGAGTACCGATACGCAGTATTTT.

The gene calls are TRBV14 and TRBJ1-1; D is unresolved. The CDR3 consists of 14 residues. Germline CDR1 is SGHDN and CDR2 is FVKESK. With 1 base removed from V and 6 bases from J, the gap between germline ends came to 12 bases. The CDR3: CASSQVVSFAEAFF. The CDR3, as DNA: TGTGCCAGCAGCCAAGTTGTCAGTTTCGCTGAAGCTTTCTTT. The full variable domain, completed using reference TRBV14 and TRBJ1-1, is EAGVTQFPSHSVIEKGQTVTLRCDPISGHDNLYWYRRVMGKEIKFLLHFVKESKQDESGMPNNRFLAERTGGTYSTLKVQPAELEDSGVYFCASSQVVSFAEAFFGQGTRLTVV.

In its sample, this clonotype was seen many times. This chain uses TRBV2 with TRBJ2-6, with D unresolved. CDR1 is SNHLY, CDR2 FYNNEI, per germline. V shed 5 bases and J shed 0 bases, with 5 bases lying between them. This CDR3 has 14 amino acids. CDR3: CASSTSSGANVLTF. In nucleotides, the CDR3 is TGTGCCAGCAGTACAAGCTCTGGGGCCAACGTCCTGACTTTC.

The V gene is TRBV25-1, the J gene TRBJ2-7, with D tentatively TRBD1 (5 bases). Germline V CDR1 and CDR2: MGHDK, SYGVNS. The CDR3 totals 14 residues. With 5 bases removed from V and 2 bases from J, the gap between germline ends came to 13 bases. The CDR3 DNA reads TGTGCCAGCAGTTTAGTGGCAGGGACCTACGAGCAGTACTTC. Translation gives CASSLVAGTYEQYF.

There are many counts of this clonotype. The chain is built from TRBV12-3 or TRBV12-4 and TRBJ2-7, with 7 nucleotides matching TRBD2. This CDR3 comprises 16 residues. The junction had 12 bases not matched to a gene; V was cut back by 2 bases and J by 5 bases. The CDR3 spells CASSLLIWDYTDEQYF. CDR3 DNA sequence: TGTGCCAGCAGTTTATTGATTTGGGACTACACTGACGAGCAGTACTTC.

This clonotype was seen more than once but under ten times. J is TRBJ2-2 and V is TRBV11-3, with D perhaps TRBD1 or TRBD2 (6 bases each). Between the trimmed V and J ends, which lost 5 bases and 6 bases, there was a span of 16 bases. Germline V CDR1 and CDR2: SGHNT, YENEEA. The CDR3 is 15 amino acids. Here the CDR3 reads CASSQGHGEAGELFF. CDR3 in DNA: TGTGCCAGCAGCCAGGGACATGGGGAGGCCGGGGAGCTGTTTTTT.

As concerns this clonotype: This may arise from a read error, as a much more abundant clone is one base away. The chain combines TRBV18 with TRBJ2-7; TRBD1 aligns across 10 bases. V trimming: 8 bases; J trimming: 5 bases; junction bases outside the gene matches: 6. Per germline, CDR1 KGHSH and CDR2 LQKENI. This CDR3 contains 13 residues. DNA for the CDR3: TGTGCCAGCGACGTCGGGACAGGGGACGAGCAGTACTTC. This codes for CASDVGTGDEQYF.